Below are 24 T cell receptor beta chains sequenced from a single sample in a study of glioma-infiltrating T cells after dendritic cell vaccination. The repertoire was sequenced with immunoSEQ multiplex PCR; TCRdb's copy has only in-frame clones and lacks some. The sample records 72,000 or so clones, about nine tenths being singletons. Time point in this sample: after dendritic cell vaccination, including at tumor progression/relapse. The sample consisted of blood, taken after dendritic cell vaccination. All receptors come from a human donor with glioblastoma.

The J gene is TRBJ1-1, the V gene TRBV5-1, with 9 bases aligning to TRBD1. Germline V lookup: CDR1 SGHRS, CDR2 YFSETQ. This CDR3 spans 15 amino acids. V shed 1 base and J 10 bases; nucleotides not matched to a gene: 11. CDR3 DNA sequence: TGCGCCAGCAGCTTGTCGACCGGACAGGGGCAGGGAGCTTTCTTT. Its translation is CASSLSTGQGQGAFF. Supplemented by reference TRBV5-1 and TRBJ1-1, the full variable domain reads KAGVTQTPRYLIKTRGQQVTLSCSPISGHRSVSWYQQTPGQGLQFLFEYFSETQRNKGNFPGRFSGRQFSNSRSEMNVSTLELGDSALYLCASSLSTGQGQGAFFGQGTRLTVV.

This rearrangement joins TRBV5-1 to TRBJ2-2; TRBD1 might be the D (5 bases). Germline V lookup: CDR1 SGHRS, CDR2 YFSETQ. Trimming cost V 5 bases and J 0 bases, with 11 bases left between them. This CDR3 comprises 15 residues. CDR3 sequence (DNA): TGCGCCAGCAGTTTAGGGGTCCCGAACACCGGGGAGCTGTTTTTT. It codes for CASSLGVPNTGELFF.

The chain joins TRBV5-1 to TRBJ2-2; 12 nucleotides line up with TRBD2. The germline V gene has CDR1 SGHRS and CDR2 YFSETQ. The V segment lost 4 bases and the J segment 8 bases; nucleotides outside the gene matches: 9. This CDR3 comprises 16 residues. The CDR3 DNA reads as TGCGCCAGCAGCGAACTAGCGGGGGGCACCCCAGGGGAGCTGTTTTTT. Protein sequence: CASSELAGGTPGELFF. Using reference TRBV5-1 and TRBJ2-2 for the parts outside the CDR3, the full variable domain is KAGVTQTPRYLIKTRGQQVTLSCSPISGHRSVSWYQQTPGQGLQFLFEYFSETQRNKGNFPGRFSGRQFSNSRSEMNVSTLELGDSALYLCASSELAGGTPGELFFGEGSRLTVL.

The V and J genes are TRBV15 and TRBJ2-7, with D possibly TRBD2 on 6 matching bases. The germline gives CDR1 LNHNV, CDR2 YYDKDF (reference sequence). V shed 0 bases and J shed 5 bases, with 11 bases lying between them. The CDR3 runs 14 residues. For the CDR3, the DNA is TGTGCCACCAGCAGAGAGGCAGGGAGGAACGAGCAGTACTTC. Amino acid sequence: CATSREAGRNEQYF.

In nucleotides, the CDR3 is TGCAGCGTCCAACAGGGGGCGGGTACGCAGTATTTT. It encodes CSVQQGAGTQYF. V is TRBV29-1 and J is TRBJ2-3; 9 bases fit TRBD1. This CDR3 has 12 amino acids. The junction had 6 bases not matched to a gene; V was cut back by 6 bases and J by 8 bases. Germline lookup yields CDR1 SQVTM and CDR2 ANQGSEA.

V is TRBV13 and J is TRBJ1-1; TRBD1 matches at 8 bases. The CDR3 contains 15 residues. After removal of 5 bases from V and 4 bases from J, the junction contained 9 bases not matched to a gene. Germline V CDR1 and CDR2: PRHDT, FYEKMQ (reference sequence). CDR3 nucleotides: TGTGCCAGCAGCCTCCGACAGGGGATAGGCACTGAAGCTTTCTTT. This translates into CASSLRQGIGTEAFF.

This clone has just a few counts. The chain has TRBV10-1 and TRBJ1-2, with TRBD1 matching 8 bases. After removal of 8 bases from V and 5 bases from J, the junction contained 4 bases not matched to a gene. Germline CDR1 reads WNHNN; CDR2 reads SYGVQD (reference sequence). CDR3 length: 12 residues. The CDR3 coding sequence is TGCGCCAGCTCCGACAGGGGATATGGCTACACCTTC. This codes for CASSDRGYGYTF.

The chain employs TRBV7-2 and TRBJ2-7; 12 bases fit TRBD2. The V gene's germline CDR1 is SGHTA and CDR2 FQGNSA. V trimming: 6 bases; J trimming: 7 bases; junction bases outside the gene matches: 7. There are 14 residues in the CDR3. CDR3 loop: CASRRLAGVEEQYF. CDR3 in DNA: TGTGCCAGCAGGAGACTAGCGGGAGTGGAAGAGCAGTACTTC.

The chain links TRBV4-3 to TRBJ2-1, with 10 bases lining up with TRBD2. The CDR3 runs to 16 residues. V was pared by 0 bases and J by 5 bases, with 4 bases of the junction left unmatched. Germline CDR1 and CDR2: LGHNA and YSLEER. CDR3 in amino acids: CASSQDLGLADNEQFF. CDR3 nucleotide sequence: TGCGCCAGCAGCCAAGATCTAGGACTAGCGGACAATGAGCAGTTCTTC.

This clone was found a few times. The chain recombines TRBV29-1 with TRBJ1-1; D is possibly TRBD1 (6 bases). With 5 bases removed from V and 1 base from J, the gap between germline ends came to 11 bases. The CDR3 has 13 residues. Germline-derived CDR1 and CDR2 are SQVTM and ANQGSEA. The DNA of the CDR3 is TGCAGCGTTTCGGGACAAGAGAACACTGAAGCTTTCTTT. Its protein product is CSVSGQENTEAFF.

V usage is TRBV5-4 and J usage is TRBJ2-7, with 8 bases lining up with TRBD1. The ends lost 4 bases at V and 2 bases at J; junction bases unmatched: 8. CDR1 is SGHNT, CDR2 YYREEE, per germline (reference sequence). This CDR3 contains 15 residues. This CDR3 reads CASSAPGTGTYEQYF. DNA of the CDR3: TGTGCCAGCAGCGCACCCGGGACAGGAACCTACGAGCAGTACTTC.

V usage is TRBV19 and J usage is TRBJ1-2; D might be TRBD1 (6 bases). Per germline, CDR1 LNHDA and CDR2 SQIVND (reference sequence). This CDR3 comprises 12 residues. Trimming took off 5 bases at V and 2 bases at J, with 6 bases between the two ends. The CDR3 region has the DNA TGTGCCAGTAGTGGACAGAACTATGGCTACACCTTC. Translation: CASSGQNYGYTF.

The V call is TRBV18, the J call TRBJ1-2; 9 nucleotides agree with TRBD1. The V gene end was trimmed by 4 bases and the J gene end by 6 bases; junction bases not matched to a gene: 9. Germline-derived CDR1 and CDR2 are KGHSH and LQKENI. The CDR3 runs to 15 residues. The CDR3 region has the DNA TGTGCCAGCTCACTTTACACAGGGGGCGGAGATGGCTACACCTTC. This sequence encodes CASSLYTGGGDGYTF.

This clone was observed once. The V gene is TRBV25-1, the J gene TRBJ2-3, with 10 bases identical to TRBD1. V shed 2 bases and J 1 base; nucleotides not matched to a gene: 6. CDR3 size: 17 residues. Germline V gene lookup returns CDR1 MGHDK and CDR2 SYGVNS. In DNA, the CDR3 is TGTGCCAGCAGTGAAGTAGACAGGGGGCCTCGCACAGATACGCAGTATTTT. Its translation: CASSEVDRGPRTDTQYF.

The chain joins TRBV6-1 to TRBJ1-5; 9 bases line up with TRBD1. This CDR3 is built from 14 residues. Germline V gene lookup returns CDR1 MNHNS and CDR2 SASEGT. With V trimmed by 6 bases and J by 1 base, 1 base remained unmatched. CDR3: CASSGTGSNQPQHF. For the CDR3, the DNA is TGTGCCAGCAGCGGGACAGGGAGCAATCAGCCCCAGCATTTT.

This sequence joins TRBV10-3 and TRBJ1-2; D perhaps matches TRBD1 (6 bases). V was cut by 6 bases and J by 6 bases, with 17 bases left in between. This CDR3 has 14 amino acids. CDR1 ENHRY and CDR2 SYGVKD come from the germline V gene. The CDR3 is CAISLGTPGHGYTF. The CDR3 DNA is TGTGCCATCAGCCTTGGGACACCGGGCCATGGCTACACCTTC.

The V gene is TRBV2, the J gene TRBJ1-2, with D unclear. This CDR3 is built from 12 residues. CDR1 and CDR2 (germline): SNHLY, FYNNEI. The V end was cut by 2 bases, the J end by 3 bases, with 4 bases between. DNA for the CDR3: TGTGCCAGCAGTGAAAGCGACTATGGCTACACCTTC. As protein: CASSESDYGYTF.

The chain's CDR3 is CASSLSAGERWTQYF. CDR3 DNA sequence: TGTGCCAGCAGCTTATCCGCGGGAGAACGCTGGACCCAGTACTTC. This chain uses TRBV11-3 with TRBJ2-5; 7 bases are a match to TRBD2. V shed 2 bases and J 7 bases; nucleotides not matched to a gene: 10. The germline V gene has CDR1 SGHNT and CDR2 YENEEA. The CDR3 length is 15 residues.

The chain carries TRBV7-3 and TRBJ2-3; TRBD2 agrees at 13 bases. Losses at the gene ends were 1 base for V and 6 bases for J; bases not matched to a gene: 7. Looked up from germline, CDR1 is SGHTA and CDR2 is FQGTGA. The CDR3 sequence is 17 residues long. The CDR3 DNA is TGTGCCAGCAGCTTAAGCGGACTAGCGGGAGTAGGGGATACGCAGTATTTT. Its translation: CASSLSGLAGVGDTQYF.

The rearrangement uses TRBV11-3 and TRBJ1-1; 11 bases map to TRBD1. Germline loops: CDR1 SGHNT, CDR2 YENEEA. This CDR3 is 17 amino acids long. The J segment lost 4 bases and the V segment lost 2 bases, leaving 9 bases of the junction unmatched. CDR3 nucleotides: TGTGCCAGCAGCTTATATTCAGGACAGGGGGCAGGCACTGAAGCTTTCTTT. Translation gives CASSLYSGQGAGTEAFF.

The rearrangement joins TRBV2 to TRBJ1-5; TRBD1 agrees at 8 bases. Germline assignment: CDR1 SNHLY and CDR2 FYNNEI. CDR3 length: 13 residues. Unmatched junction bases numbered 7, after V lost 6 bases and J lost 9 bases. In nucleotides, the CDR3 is TGTGCCAGCAGCGGACAGGGTCCAGGGCCCCAGCATTTT. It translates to CASSGQGPGPQHF.

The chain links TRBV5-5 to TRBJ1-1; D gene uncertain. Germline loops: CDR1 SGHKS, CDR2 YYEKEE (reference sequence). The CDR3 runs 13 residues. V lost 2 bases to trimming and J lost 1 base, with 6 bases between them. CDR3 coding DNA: TGTGCCAGCAGCTTTGACACGAACACTGAAGCTTTCTTT. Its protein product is CASSFDTNTEAFF.

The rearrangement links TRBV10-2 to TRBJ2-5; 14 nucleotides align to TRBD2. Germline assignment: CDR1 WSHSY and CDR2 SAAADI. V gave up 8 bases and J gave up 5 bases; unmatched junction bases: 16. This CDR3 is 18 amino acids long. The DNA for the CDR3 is TGCGCCAGCTCCTTCGGGACTAGCGGGAGAGGTAGCCAGGAGACCCAGTACTTC. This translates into CASSFGTSGRGSQETQYF.

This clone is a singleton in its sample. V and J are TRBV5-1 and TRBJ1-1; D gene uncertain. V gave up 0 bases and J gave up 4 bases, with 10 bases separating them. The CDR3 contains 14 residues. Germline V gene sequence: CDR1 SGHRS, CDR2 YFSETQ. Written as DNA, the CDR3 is TGCGCCAGCAGCTTGGGGGGAGTAAGCACTGAAGCTTTCTTT. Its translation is CASSLGGVSTEAFF.